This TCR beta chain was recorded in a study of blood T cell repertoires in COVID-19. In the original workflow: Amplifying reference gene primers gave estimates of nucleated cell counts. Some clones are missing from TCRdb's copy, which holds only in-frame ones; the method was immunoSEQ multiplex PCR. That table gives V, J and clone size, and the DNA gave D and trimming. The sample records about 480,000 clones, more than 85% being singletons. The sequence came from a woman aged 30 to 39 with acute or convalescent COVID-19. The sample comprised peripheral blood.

The CDR3 DNA reads TGTGCCAGCAGCTTGGGGGGGACTTACAATCAGCCCCAGCATTTT. This encodes CASSLGGTYNQPQHF. This chain links TRBV5-6 with TRBJ1-5; D perhaps matches TRBD1 (5 bases). With 0 bases removed from V and 3 bases from J, the gap between germline ends came to 10 bases. The CDR3 loop spans 15 amino acids. The germline V gene encodes CDR1 SGHDT and CDR2 YYEEEE.